The rows below give T cell receptor beta chains drawn from one sample of a study of cytomegalovirus exposure and HLA in healthy donors. The table came from immunoSEQ multiplex PCR; TCRdb's copy has only in-frame clones and leaves some out. This sample has around 100,000 clones; over 60% occur once, and the top ten carry around 4.9%. The source material was PBMCs. The receptors here all came from a man aged 25 to 45 in good health and CMV-seropositive. The CDR3 runs from the conserved cysteine through the conserved F or W. D genes are given only for firm matches. Expanded clones are given a class, and other clones once, few, many or no size at all.

d_call clone_size j_call v_call cdr3_nt cdr3_aa
. . TRBJ1-2 TRBV30 TGTGCCTGGAGTGTATTCAGGGACTATGGCTACACCTTC CAWSVFRDYGYTF
. few TRBJ2-5 TRBV27 TGTGCCAGCAGTTTATATGCCCCCGTGGGTCTACAGAGGGTATACGAAGTGACCCAGTACTTC CASSLYAPVGLQRVYEVTQYF
. . TRBJ2-5 TRBV5-6 TGTGCCAGCAGCTTGGGAAGGTTCGGAGCGGCCCAGTACTTC CASSLGRFGAAQYF
. few TRBJ1-3 TRBV6-5 TGTGCCAGCAGCGACAGCTCTGGAAACACCATATATTTT CASSDSSGNTIYF
TRBD1 few TRBJ1-1 TRBV6-5 TGTGCCAGCAGTTCGCATTACAGGGGATCTGAAGCTTTCTTT CASSSHYRGSEAFF
TRBD1 . TRBJ1-2 TRBV10-3 TGTGCCATCAGTGGCGGGGGGACAGGGCTTGGCTACACCTTC CAISGGGTGLGYTF
TRBD1 . TRBJ2-5 TRBV6-6 TGTGCCAGCAGTTACTCAACAGGGGGAGGAGAGACCCAGTACTTC CASSYSTGGGETQYF
. . TRBJ1-3 TRBV21-1 TGTGCCAGCAGCAAAGGAGTACCCCGGGACAGGGCTTCTCGGGTCGGGAACACCATATATTTT CASSKGVPRDRASRVGNTIYF
. . TRBJ2-5 TRBV10-3 TGTGCCATCAGCACAGGACGCCAAGAGACCCAGTACTTC CAISTGRQETQYF
. few TRBJ2-6 TRBV7-9 TGTGCCAGCAGCCCCAGGGCCCAGGGGCATCCCTCTGGGGCCAACGTCCTGACTTTC CASSPRAQGHPSGANVLTF
. . TRBJ1-1 TRBV4-2 TGTGCCAGCAGCCTAATCGGGGGGAACACTGAAGCTTTCTTT CASSLIGGNTEAFF
TRBD1 . TRBJ1-4 TRBV10-3 TGTGCCATCAGCTCTCAGGGGGCAAATGAAAAACTGTTTTTT CAISSQGANEKLFF
TRBD1 few TRBJ2-5 TRBV5-4 TGTGCCAGCAGCACGGGGACAGGCCAAGAGACCCAGTACTTC CASSTGTGQETQYF
TRBD2 . TRBJ2-1 TRBV2 TGTGCCAGCAGGGCCCTCGGGACTAGCGGGGGCTGGGGCTACAATGAGCAGTTCTTC CASRALGTSGGWGYNEQFF
. . TRBJ2-7 TRBV9 TGTGCCAGCAGCGTAGCCCCGGAGGGTTACGAGCAGTACTTC CASSVAPEGYEQYF
TRBD1 . TRBJ1-3 TRBV6-5 TGTGCCAGCAGGACAGGGGCAGGAAACACCATATATTTT CASRTGAGNTIYF
TRBD1 few TRBJ1-2 TRBV5-1 TGCGCCAGCAGCGGACAGGGGGCCGTCTATGGCTACACCTTC CASSGQGAVYGYTF
. . TRBJ2-7 TRBV4-1 TGCGCCAGTCGAGGGGGTCGAGAGCAGTACTTC CASRGGREQYF
. . TRBJ1-4 TRBV4-3 TGCGCCAGCAGCCCCCGGTCCGGACTTCGAGAAAAACTGTTTTTT CASSPRSGLREKLFF
TRBD1 . TRBJ1-5 TRBV19 TGTGCCAGTAGTACACAGGGGGGCAATCAGCCCCAGCATTTT CASSTQGGNQPQHF
TRBD2 . TRBJ2-3 TRBV5-5 TGTGCCAGCAGCCCGGGGTCTAGCGGGGATACAGATACGCAGTATTTT CASSPGSSGDTDTQYF
. . TRBJ2-5 TRBV9 TGTGCCAGCAGCCGAGATTTCCAAGAGACCCAGTACTTC CASSRDFQETQYF
TRBD1 few TRBJ2-5 TRBV5-4 TGTGCCAGCAGCAGCAGGACAGGGACGCGGGAGACCCAGTACTTC CASSSRTGTRETQYF
. . TRBJ1-2 TRBV7-3 TGTGCCAGCAGCTTAAGGGGGGGGGATAATGGCTACACCTTC CASSLRGGDNGYTF
TRBD1 . TRBJ1-1 TRBV7-6 TGTGCCAGCAGCTTAGCCCAGACAGGGGAATTAAGGAACACTGAAGCTTTCTTT CASSLAQTGELRNTEAFF
. . TRBJ2-3 TRBV27 TGTGCCAGCAGGAGGGTAACTAGCACAGATACGCAGTATTTT CASRRVTSTDTQYF
TRBD2 . TRBJ2-2 TRBV19 TGTGCCAGTAAAAGCGGGGGGGCTGGCACCGGGGAGCTGTTTTTT CASKSGGAGTGELFF
. . TRBJ1-2 TRBV2 TGTGCCAAAAGAGGGGACATCGGGCCCTACACCTTC CAKRGDIGPYTF
TRBD2 once TRBJ2-7 TRBV10-3 TGTGCCATCAGTGAGTCGACTCAAGGCGGGGGAAGGCGCGAGCAGTACTTC CAISESTQGGGRREQYF
TRBD1 . TRBJ1-2 TRBV19 TGTGCCAGTAGTATTCCCGGGACAGGCCTCAGTAACTATGGCTACACCTTC CASSIPGTGLSNYGYTF
TRBD2 . TRBJ2-3 TRBV28 TGTGCCAGCAGTTCGGGACTAGCGGGGCCCACAGATACGCAGTATTTT CASSSGLAGPTDTQYF
. . TRBJ1-1 TRBV11-3 TGTGCCAGCAGCTTAGAAGCCGATACTGAAGCTTTCTTT CASSLEADTEAFF
. few TRBJ1-1 TRBV4-1 TGCGCCAGCAGCCCCACACAGTCACATAACACTGAAGCTTTCTTT CASSPTQSHNTEAFF
TRBD1 once TRBJ1-5 TRBV18 TGTGCCAGCTCACCAACAGGGGATAGCAATCAGCCCCAGCATTTT CASSPTGDSNQPQHF
TRBD1 . TRBJ1-1 TRBV9 TGTGCCAGCAGCTCAGACGGGACAGGGTACACTGAAGCTTTCTTT CASSSDGTGYTEAFF
TRBD2 few TRBJ2-1 TRBV19 TGTGCCAGTACGTCGGCGGGGGGGCTCAATGAGCAGTTCTTC CASTSAGGLNEQFF
. . TRBJ2-7 TRBV19 TGTGCCAGTAGCCTGGACAGCCTTTGGCCCTACGAGCAGTACTTC CASSLDSLWPYEQYF
. once TRBJ2-1 TRBV7-9 TGTGCCAGCAGCTTGGGGGCTCGGGAGCAGTTCTTC CASSLGAREQFF
. . TRBJ2-7 TRBV18 TGTGCCAGCTCACAAACGACAGGACTGTACGAGCAGTACTTC CASSQTTGLYEQYF
. . TRBJ1-1 TRBV6-5 TGTGCCAGCAGTTACTCGAGACACGGAAGGATCGCTGAAGCTTTCTTT CASSYSRHGRIAEAFF